Here is one TCR beta chain with its context. This specimen belongs to a study of T cells after yellow fever vaccination. V was pared by 2 bases and J by 5 bases, with 4 bases of the junction left unmatched. CDR3 length: 15 amino acids. The germline V gene encodes CDR1 MNHEY and CDR2 SVGAGI. Template switching by 5'RACE produced TCR cDNA, adding a universal primer site and UMIs. TCRdb re-called the 5' RACE reads through MiXCR, storing one row per CDR3 protein. The sample contains 90,000 to 150,000 distinct CDR3 sequences, 7.2% of which appear only once. Sample: CD4+ T cells sorted from PBMCs, taken roughly seven weeks after the first yellow fever vaccination. The chain combines TRBV6-5 with TRBJ1-5, with TRBD1 matching 9 bases. The receptor was isolated from a man between 18 and 29 years old who received the YFV17D yellow fever vaccine. The CDR3, as DNA: TGTGCCAGCAGTTACCGGGGGACAGGGCATCAGCCCCAGCATTTT. Its translation: CASSYRGTGHQPQHF.